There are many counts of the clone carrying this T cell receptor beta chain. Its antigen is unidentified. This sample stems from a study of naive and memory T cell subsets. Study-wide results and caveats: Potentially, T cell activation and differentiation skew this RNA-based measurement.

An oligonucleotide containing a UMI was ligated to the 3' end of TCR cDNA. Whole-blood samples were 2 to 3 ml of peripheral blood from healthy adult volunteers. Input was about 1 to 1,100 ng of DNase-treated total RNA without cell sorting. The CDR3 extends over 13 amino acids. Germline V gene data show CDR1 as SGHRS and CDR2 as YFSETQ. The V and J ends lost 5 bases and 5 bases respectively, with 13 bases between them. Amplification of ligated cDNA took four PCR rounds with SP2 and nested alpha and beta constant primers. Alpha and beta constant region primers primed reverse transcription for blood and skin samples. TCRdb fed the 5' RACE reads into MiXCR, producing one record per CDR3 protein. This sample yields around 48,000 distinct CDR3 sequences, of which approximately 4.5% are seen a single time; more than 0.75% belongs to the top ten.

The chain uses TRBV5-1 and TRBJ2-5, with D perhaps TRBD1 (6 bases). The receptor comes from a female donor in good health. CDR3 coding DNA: TGCGCCAGCAGTTCCGGCCAGGGGGAGACCCAGTACTTC. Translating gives CASSSGQGETQYF.